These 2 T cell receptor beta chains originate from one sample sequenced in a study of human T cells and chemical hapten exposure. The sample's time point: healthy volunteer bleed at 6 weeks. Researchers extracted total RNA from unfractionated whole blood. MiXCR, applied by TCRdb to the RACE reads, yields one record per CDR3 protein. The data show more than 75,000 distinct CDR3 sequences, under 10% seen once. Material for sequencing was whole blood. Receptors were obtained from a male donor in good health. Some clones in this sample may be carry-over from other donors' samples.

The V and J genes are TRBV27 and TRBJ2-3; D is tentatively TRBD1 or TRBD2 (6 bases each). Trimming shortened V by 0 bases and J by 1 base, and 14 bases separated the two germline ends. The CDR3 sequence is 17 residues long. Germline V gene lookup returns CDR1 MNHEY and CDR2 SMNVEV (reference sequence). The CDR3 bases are TGTGCCAGCAGTTTATCGAAGGGGGGTCCACGCACAGATACGCAGTATTTT. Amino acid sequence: CASSLSKGGPRTDTQYF.

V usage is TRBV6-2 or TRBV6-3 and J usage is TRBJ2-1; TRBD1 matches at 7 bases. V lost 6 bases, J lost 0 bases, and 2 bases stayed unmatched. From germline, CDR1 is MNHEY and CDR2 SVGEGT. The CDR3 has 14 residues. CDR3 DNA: TGTGCCAGCAGGCGACAGGGCTCCTACAATGAGCAGTTCTTC. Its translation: CASRRQGSYNEQFF.